The rows below give T cell receptor beta chains drawn from one sample of a study of identifying expanded T cells in peripheral blood. The table came from immunoSEQ multiplex PCR; TCRdb's copy has only in-frame clones and leaves some out. The profile shows roughly 81,000 clones, roughly 84% of them singletons. Source material: blood. Receptors originate from a person aged 18 to 70 in good health. Both conserved end residues are part of each CDR3. Each record gives: CDR3 protein, CDR3 DNA, D gene, V gene, clone size, J gene. D genes are given only for firm matches. Size is omitted from some rows. Given values are once, few, many or a class for expanded clones.

cdr3_aa: CASSIGQGASTDTQYF; cdr3_nt: TGTGCCAGCAGCATCGGACAGGGGGCGAGCACAGATACGCAGTATTTT; d_call: TRBD1; v_call: TRBV5-6; clone_size: .; j_call: TRBJ2-3
cdr3_aa: CASSRGDRYSYEQYF; cdr3_nt: TGTGCCAGCAGTAGGGGGGACAGGTACTCCTACGAGCAGTACTTC; d_call: TRBD1; v_call: TRBV28; clone_size: .; j_call: TRBJ2-7
cdr3_aa: CASSLVGFGNTIYF; cdr3_nt: TGTGCCAGCAGTTTAGTGGGTTTTGGAAACACCATATATTTT; d_call: .; v_call: TRBV28; clone_size: .; j_call: TRBJ1-3
cdr3_aa: CASSPRDTDTGELFF; cdr3_nt: TGTGCCAGCAGCCCCCGGGACACCGACACCGGGGAGCTGTTTTTT; d_call: .; v_call: TRBV9; clone_size: .; j_call: TRBJ2-2
cdr3_aa: CASSVGRGDSNQPQHF; cdr3_nt: TGTGCCAGCAGCGTAGGCAGGGGAGATAGCAATCAGCCCCAGCATTTT; d_call: .; v_call: TRBV9; clone_size: .; j_call: TRBJ1-5
cdr3_aa: CASSTTGVGYTF; cdr3_nt: TGTGCCAGCAGCACGACAGGGGTTGGCTACACCTTC; d_call: TRBD1; v_call: TRBV7-2; clone_size: .; j_call: TRBJ1-2
cdr3_aa: CASSQGTYNEQFF; cdr3_nt: TGTGCCAGCAGCCAGGGGACCTACAATGAGCAGTTCTTC; d_call: .; v_call: TRBV14; clone_size: .; j_call: TRBJ2-1
cdr3_aa: CASTPLWVVNTEAFF; cdr3_nt: TGTGCCAGCACCCCCTTGTGGGTAGTGAACACTGAAGCTTTCTTT; d_call: .; v_call: TRBV28; clone_size: .; j_call: TRBJ1-1
cdr3_aa: CASSLAPYATNEKLFF; cdr3_nt: TGTGCCAGCAGCTTAGCACCGTATGCAACTAATGAAAAACTGTTTTTT; d_call: .; v_call: TRBV7-9; clone_size: .; j_call: TRBJ1-4
cdr3_aa: CAISPLPVEDTEAFF; cdr3_nt: TGTGCCATCAGTCCCTTACCCGTGGAGGACACTGAAGCTTTCTTT; d_call: .; v_call: TRBV10-3; clone_size: .; j_call: TRBJ1-1
cdr3_aa: CASSVQGTEPQHF; cdr3_nt: TGTGCCAGCAGCGTGCAGGGGACCGAGCCCCAGCATTTT; d_call: .; v_call: TRBV9; clone_size: few; j_call: TRBJ1-5
cdr3_aa: CASSKQGFRGTNYGYTF; cdr3_nt: TGTGCCAGCAGCAAACAGGGCTTCAGGGGAACTAACTATGGCTACACCTTC; d_call: .; v_call: TRBV21-1; clone_size: .; j_call: TRBJ1-2
cdr3_aa: CASTLLPTGASYEQYF; cdr3_nt: TGCGCCAGCACACTGCTACCGACAGGGGCCTCCTACGAGCAGTACTTC; d_call: TRBD1; v_call: TRBV5-1; clone_size: once; j_call: TRBJ2-7
cdr3_aa: CASSTMGAGYSNQPQHF; cdr3_nt: TGTGCCAGTAGTACGATGGGTGCAGGGTATAGCAATCAGCCCCAGCATTTT; d_call: .; v_call: TRBV19; clone_size: .; j_call: TRBJ1-5
cdr3_aa: CASSLSAGGSYEQYF; cdr3_nt: TGTGCCAGCAGCTTAAGTGCGGGAGGCTCCTACGAGCAGTACTTC; d_call: TRBD2; v_call: TRBV7-2; clone_size: .; j_call: TRBJ2-7
cdr3_aa: CASSSPQRGLREKLFF; cdr3_nt: TGTGCCAGCAGCTCACCCCAGAGGGGGCTTCGCGAAAAACTGTTTTTT; d_call: TRBD1; v_call: TRBV11-1; clone_size: .; j_call: TRBJ1-4
cdr3_aa: CASSVDSSGSSYEQYF; cdr3_nt: TGTGCCAGCAGCGTAGATAGTAGCGGGAGCTCCTACGAGCAGTACTTC; d_call: TRBD2; v_call: TRBV9; clone_size: .; j_call: TRBJ2-7
cdr3_aa: CASSSPLVGTPRLFF; cdr3_nt: TGTGCCAGCAGCTCCCCCCTAGTTGGGACACCTCGCCTGTTCTTC; d_call: .; v_call: TRBV7-2; clone_size: .; j_call: TRBJ2-1
cdr3_aa: CATSRDSQETQYF; cdr3_nt: TGTGCCACCAGCAGGGACAGTCAAGAGACCCAGTACTTC; d_call: .; v_call: TRBV15; clone_size: .; j_call: TRBJ2-5
cdr3_aa: CASSKGRQGAGNTIYF; cdr3_nt: TGTGCCAGCAGCAAGGGCAGACAGGGGGCTGGAAACACCATATATTTT; d_call: .; v_call: TRBV21-1; clone_size: .; j_call: TRBJ1-3
cdr3_aa: CASSEWDQGQGRQPQHF; cdr3_nt: TGTGCCAGCAGTGAATGGGATCAAGGGCAGGGGAGACAGCCCCAGCATTTT; d_call: .; v_call: TRBV6-1; clone_size: .; j_call: TRBJ1-5
cdr3_aa: CSVEENTEAFF; cdr3_nt: TGCAGCGTTGAGGAGAACACTGAAGCTTTCTTT; d_call: .; v_call: TRBV29-1; clone_size: .; j_call: TRBJ1-1
cdr3_aa: CASSLPGQGTHEQYF; cdr3_nt: TGTGCCAGCAGCTTGCCGGGACAGGGGACCCACGAGCAGTACTTC; d_call: TRBD1; v_call: TRBV5-6; clone_size: .; j_call: TRBJ2-7
cdr3_aa: CASSVRQGGLSEAFF; cdr3_nt: TGTGCCAGCAGCGTCCGACAGGGCGGGTTGTCTGAAGCTTTCTTT; d_call: TRBD1; v_call: TRBV2; clone_size: .; j_call: TRBJ1-1
cdr3_aa: CASSPRTSGRAGMQNEQFF; cdr3_nt: TGCGCCAGCAGCCCCCGGACTAGCGGGAGGGCGGGAATGCAAAATGAGCAGTTCTTC; d_call: TRBD2; v_call: TRBV4-1; clone_size: .; j_call: TRBJ2-1
cdr3_aa: CASSRNAGGSQETQYF; cdr3_nt: TGTGCCAGCAGCAGAAACGCAGGTGGTAGTCAAGAGACCCAGTACTTC; d_call: .; v_call: TRBV7-3; clone_size: .; j_call: TRBJ2-5
cdr3_aa: CASSPLPGQGKVYEQYF; cdr3_nt: TGTGCCAGCAGTCCCCTGCCCGGACAGGGTAAAGTCTACGAGCAGTACTTC; d_call: TRBD1; v_call: TRBV28; clone_size: .; j_call: TRBJ2-7
cdr3_aa: CASSSGTSGNGGELFF; cdr3_nt: TGTGCCAGCAGTTCCGGGACTAGCGGGAACGGCGGGGAGCTGTTTTTT; d_call: TRBD2; v_call: TRBV2; clone_size: .; j_call: TRBJ2-2
cdr3_aa: CASSPDIYYGYTF; cdr3_nt: TGTGCCAGCAGCCCGGACATATACTATGGCTACACCTTC; d_call: .; v_call: TRBV5-6; clone_size: .; j_call: TRBJ1-2
cdr3_aa: CASSLGTGATDTQYF; cdr3_nt: TGTGCTAGCAGCTTAGGGACAGGGGCCACAGATACGCAGTATTTT; d_call: TRBD1; v_call: TRBV7-7; clone_size: few; j_call: TRBJ2-3
cdr3_aa: CASSPRTGGPYEQYF; cdr3_nt: TGTGCCAGCTCACCAAGGACAGGGGGACCCTACGAGCAGTACTTC; d_call: TRBD1; v_call: TRBV18; clone_size: .; j_call: TRBJ2-7
cdr3_aa: CASSLGEGVEQYF; cdr3_nt: TGTGCCAGCTCTCTCGGAGAGGGGGTTGAGCAGTACTTC; d_call: .; v_call: TRBV18; clone_size: .; j_call: TRBJ2-7
cdr3_aa: CASRRLPEEQYF; cdr3_nt: TGTGCCAGCAGGCGACTTCCTGAGGAGCAGTACTTC; d_call: .; v_call: TRBV6-5; clone_size: .; j_call: TRBJ2-7
cdr3_aa: CASSIDPDNRTSNEKLFF; cdr3_nt: TGTGCCAGTAGTATAGATCCCGACAACAGAACGAGTAATGAAAAACTGTTTTTT; d_call: .; v_call: TRBV19; clone_size: .; j_call: TRBJ1-4
cdr3_aa: CASSQVDREIYEQYF; cdr3_nt: TGCGCCAGCAGCCAAGTGGACAGGGAAATCTACGAGCAGTACTTC; d_call: TRBD1; v_call: TRBV4-1; clone_size: .; j_call: TRBJ2-7
cdr3_aa: CASSLGQGGYEQYF; cdr3_nt: TGCGCCAGCAGCTTGGGACAGGGTGGCTACGAGCAGTACTTC; d_call: TRBD1; v_call: TRBV5-1; clone_size: few; j_call: TRBJ2-7
cdr3_aa: CASSSRLAGVVYEQYF; cdr3_nt: TGTGCCAGCAGCTCGCGTCTAGCGGGAGTTGTCTACGAGCAGTACTTC; d_call: TRBD2; v_call: TRBV5-5; clone_size: .; j_call: TRBJ2-7
cdr3_aa: CSVEWDSSYEQYF; cdr3_nt: TGCAGCGTTGAGTGGGATAGCTCCTACGAGCAGTACTTC; d_call: .; v_call: TRBV29-1; clone_size: .; j_call: TRBJ2-7